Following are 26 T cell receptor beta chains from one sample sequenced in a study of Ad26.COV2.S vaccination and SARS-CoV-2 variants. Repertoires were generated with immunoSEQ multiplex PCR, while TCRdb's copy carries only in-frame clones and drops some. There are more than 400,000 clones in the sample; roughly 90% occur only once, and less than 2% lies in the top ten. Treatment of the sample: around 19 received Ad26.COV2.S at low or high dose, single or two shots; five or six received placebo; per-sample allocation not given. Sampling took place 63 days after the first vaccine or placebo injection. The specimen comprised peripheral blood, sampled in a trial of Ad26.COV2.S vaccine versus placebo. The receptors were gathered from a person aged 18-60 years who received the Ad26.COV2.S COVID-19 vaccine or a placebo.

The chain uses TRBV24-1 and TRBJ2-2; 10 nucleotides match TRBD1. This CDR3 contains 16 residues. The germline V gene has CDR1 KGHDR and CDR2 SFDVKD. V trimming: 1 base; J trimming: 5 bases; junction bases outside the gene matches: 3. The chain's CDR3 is CATSDFGTGETGELFF. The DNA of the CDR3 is TGTGCCACCAGTGATTTCGGGACAGGGGAAACCGGGGAGCTGTTTTTT.

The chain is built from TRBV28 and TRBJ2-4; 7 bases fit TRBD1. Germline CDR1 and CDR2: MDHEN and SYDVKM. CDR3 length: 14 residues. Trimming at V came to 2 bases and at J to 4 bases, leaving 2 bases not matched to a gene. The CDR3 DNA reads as TGTGCCAGCAGTTTACCGGGACAGAAAAACATTCAGTACTTC. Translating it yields CASSLPGQKNIQYF.

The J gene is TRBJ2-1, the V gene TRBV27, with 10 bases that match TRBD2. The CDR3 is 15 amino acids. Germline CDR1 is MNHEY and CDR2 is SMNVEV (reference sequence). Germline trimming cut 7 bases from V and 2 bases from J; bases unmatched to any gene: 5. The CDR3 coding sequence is TGTGCCAGCAATATACTAGCGGGGACCTACAATGAGCAGTTCTTC. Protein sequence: CASNILAGTYNEQFF.

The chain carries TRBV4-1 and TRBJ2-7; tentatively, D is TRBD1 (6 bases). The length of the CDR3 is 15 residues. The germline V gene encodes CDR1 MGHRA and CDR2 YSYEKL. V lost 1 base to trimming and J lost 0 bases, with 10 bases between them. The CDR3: CASSQVTGNSYEQYF. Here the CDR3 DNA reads TGCGCCAGCAGCCAAGTCACAGGGAACTCCTACGAGCAGTACTTC.

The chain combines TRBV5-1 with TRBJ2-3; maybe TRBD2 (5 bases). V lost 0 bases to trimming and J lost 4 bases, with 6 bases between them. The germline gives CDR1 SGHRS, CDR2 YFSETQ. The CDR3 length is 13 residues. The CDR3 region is CASSLAGADTQYF. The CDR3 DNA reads TGCGCCAGCAGCTTGGCCGGGGCAGATACGCAGTATTTT.

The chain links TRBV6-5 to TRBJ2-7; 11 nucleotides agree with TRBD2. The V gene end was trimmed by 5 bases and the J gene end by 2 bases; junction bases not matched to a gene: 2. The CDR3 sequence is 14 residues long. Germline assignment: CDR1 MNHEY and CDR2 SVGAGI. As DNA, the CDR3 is TGTGCCAGCAGTACTAGCGGGGGAGCCTACGAGCAGTACTTC. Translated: CASSTSGGAYEQYF.

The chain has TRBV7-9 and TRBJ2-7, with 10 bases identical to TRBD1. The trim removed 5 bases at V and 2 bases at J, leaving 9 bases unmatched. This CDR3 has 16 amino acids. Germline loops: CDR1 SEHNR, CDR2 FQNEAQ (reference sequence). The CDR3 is CASSSQGQGLTYEQYF. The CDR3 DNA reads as TGTGCCAGCAGCAGCCAGGGACAGGGGTTAACCTACGAGCAGTACTTC. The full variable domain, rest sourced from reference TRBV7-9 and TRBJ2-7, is DTGVSQNPRHKITKRGQNVTFRCDPISEHNRLYWYRQTLGQGPEFLTYFQNEAQLEKSRLLSDRFSAERPKGSFSTLEIQRTEQGDSAMYLCASSSQGQGLTYEQYFGPGTRLTVT.

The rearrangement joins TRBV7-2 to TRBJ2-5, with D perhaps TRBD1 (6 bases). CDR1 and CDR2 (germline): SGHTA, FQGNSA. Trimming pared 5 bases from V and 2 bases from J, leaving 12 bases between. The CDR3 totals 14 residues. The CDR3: CASSPYRDQETQYF. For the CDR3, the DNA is TGTGCCAGCAGCCCGTACAGGGATCAAGAGACCCAGTACTTC.

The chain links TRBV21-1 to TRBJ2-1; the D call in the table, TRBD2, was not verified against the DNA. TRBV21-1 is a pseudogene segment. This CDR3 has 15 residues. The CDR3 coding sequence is TGTGCCAGCAGCAGGAGACTGGTACCCTACAATGAGCAGTTCTTC. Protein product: CASSRRLVPYNEQFF.

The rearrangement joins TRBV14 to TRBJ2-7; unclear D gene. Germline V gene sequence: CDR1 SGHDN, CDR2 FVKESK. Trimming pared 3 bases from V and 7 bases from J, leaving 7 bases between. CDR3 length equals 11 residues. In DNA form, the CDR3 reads TGTGCCAGCAGCCAGCGAGGAGAGCAGTACTTC. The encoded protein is CASSQRGEQYF. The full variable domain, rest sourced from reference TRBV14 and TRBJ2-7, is EAGVTQFPSHSVIEKGQTVTLRCDPISGHDNLYWYRRVMGKEIKFLLHFVKESKQDESGMPNNRFLAERTGGTYSTLKVQPAELEDSGVYFCASSQRGEQYFGPGTRLTVT.

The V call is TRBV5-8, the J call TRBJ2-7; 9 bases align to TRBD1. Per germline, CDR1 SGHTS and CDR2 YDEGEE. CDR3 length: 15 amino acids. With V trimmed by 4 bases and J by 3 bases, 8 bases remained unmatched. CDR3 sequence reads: CASSHDRGSIYEQYF. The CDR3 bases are TGTGCCAGCAGCCATGACAGGGGGTCGATCTACGAGCAGTACTTC.

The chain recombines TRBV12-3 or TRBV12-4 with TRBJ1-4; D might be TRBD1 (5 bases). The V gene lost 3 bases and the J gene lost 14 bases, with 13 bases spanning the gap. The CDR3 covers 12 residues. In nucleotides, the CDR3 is TGTGCCAGCAGTTTTGGGGGGGATGGGCTGTTTTTT. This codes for CASSFGGDGLFF.

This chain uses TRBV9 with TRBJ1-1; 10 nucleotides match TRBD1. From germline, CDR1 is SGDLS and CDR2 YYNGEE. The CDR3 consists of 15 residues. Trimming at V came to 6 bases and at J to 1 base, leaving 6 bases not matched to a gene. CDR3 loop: CASNWGQGRNTEAFF. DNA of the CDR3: TGTGCCAGCAATTGGGGACAGGGGCGGAACACTGAAGCTTTCTTT.

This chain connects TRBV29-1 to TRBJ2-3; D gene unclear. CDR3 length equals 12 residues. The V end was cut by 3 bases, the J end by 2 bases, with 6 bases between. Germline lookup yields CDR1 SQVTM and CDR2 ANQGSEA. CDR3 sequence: CSVDKNTDTQYF. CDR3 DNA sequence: TGCAGCGTTGATAAGAACACAGATACGCAGTATTTT.

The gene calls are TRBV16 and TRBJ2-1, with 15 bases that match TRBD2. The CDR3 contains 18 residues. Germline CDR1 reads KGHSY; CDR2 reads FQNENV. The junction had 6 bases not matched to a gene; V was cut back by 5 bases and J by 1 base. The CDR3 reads CASSRTSGGAGSYNEQFF. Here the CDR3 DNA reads TGTGCCAGCAGCAGGACTAGCGGGGGGGCCGGATCCTACAATGAGCAGTTCTTC. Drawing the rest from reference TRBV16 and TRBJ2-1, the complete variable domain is GEEVAQTPKHLVRGEGQKAKLYCAPIKGHSYVFWYQQVLKNEFKFLISFQNENVFDETGMPKERFSAKCLPNSPCSLEIQATKLEDSAVYFCASSRTSGGAGSYNEQFFGPGTRLTVL.

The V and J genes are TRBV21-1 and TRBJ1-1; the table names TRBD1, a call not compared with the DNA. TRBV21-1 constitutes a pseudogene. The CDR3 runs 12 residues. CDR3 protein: CASSKGQGAAFF. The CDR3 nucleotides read TGTGCCAGCAGCAAAGGCCAGGGGGCCGCTTTCTTT.

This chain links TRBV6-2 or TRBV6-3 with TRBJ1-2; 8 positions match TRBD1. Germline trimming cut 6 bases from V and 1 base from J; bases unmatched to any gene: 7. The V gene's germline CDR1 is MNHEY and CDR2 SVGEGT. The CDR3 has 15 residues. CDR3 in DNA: TGTGCCAGCAGCACTCCTGACAGGGGTAACTATGGCTACACCTTC. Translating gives CASSTPDRGNYGYTF.

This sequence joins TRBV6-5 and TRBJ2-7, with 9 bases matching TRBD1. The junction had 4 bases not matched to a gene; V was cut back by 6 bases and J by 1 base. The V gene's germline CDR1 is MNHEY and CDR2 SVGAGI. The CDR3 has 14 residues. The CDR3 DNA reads TGTGCCAGCAGGTGGGGACAGGGATCCTACGAGCAGTACTTC. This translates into CASRWGQGSYEQYF.

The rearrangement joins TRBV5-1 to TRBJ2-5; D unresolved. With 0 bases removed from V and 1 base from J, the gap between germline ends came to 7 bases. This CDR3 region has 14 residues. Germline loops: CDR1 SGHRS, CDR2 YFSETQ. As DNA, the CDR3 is TGCGCCAGCAGCTTGGTTAGGACCCAAGAGACCCAGTACTTC. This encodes CASSLVRTQETQYF. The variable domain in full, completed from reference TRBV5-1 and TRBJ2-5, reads KAGVTQTPRYLIKTRGQQVTLSCSPISGHRSVSWYQQTPGQGLQFLFEYFSETQRNKGNFPGRFSGRQFSNSRSEMNVSTLELGDSALYLCASSLVRTQETQYFGPGTRLLVL.

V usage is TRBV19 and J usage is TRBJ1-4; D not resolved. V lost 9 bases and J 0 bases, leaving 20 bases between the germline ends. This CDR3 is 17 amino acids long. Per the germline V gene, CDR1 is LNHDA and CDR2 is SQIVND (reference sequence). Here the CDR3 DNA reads TGTGCCAGCATTCAACGTCAGACCAAGGCAACTAATGAAAAACTGTTTTTT. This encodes CASIQRQTKATNEKLFF.

Here the CDR3 reads CASSAGTGRSTGELFF. In nucleotides, the CDR3 is TGCGCCAGCAGCGCAGGGACAGGGAGGAGCACCGGGGAGCTGTTTTTT. The V gene is TRBV5-1, the J gene TRBJ2-2; 9 nucleotides agree with TRBD1. V shed 4 bases, J shed 4 bases, and the junction held 8 bases outside the gene matches. Germline V gives CDR1 SGHRS, CDR2 YFSETQ. The CDR3 loop spans 16 amino acids. Complete variable domain (other parts from reference TRBV5-1 and TRBJ2-2): KAGVTQTPRYLIKTRGQQVTLSCSPISGHRSVSWYQQTPGQGLQFLFEYFSETQRNKGNFPGRFSGRQFSNSRSEMNVSTLELGDSALYLCASSAGTGRSTGELFFGEGSRLTVL.

CDR3 sequence (DNA): TGTGCCAGCAGCTTAACCCGGGACAGGGGGCTCCATGGCTACACCTTC. Its translation: CASSLTRDRGLHGYTF. The V call is TRBV5-6, the J call TRBJ1-2; 12 bases line up with TRBD1. This CDR3 is 16 amino acids long. The V gene end was trimmed by 2 bases and the J gene end by 6 bases; junction bases not matched to a gene: 8. CDR1 is SGHDT and CDR2 is YYEEEE in the germline V gene. The variable domain in full, with the rest retrieved from reference TRBV5-6 and TRBJ1-2, is DAGVTQSPTHLIKTRGQQVTLRCSPKSGHDTVSWYQQALGQGPQFIFQYYEEEERQRGNFPDRFSGHQFPNYSSELNVNALLLGDSALYLCASSLTRDRGLHGYTFGSGTRLTVV.

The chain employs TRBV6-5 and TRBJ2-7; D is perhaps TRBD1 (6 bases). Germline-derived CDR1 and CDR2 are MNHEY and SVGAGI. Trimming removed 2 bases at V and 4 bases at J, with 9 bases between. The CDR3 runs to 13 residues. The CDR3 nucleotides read TGTGCCAGCAGTTACCGCAGGGGTTACGAGCAGTACTTC. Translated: CASSYRRGYEQYF.

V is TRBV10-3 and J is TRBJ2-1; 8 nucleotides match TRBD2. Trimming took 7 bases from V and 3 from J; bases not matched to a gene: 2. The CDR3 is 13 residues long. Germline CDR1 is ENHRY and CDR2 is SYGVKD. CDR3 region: CAITGTSYNEQFF. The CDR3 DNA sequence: TGTGCCATCACCGGGACTAGCTACAATGAGCAGTTCTTC.

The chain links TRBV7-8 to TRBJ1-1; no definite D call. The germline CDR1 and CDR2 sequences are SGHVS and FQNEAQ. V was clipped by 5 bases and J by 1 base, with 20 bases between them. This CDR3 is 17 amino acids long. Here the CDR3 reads CASSRERPPGKNTEAFF. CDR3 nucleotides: TGTGCCAGCAGCCGAGAGAGGCCTCCGGGAAAGAACACTGAAGCTTTCTTT.

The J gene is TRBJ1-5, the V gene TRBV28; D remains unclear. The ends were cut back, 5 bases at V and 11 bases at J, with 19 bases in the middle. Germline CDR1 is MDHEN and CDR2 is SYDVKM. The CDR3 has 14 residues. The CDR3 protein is CASSPVGWFVSQHF. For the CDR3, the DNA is TGTGCCAGCAGTCCGGTGGGTTGGTTCGTGTCCCAGCATTTT.